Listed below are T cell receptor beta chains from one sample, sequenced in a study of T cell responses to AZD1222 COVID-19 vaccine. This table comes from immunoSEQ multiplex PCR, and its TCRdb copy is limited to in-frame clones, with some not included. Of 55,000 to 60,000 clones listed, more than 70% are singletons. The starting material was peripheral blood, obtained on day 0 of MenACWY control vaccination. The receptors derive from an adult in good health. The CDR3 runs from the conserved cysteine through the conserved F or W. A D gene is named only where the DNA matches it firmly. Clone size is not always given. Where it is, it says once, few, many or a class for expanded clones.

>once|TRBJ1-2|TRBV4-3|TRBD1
CASSQRTGPYGYTF
TGCGCCAGCAGCCAACGGACAGGGCCGTATGGCTACACCTTC
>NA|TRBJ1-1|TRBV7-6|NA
CASSSIRAPNTEAFF
TGTGCCAGCAGCTCGATCAGGGCCCCGAACACTGAAGCTTTCTTT
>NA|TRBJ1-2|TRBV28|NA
CASSPGGGINYGYTF
TGTGCCAGCAGTCCCGGTGGGGGGATAAACTATGGCTACACCTTC
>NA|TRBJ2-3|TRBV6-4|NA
CASSLEMGGTDTQYF
TGTGCCAGCAGTCTCGAGATGGGTGGCACAGATACGCAGTATTTT
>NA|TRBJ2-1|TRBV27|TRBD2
CASTPRGTSGTWSRNEQFF
TGTGCCAGCACCCCCCGCGGGACTAGCGGGACCTGGTCCCGCAATGAGCAGTTCTTC
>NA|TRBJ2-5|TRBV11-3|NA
CASSPGGGQETQYF
TGTGCCAGCAGCCCAGGAGGGGGCCAAGAGACCCAGTACTTC
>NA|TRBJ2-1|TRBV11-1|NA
CASTNSDEQFF
TGTGCCAGTACCAACTCGGATGAGCAGTTCTTC
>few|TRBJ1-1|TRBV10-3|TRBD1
CAISERGQITEAFF
TGTGCCATCAGCGAGAGGGGGCAGATCACTGAAGCTTTCTTT
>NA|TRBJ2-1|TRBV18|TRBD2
CASSPGLAGLGGSYNEQFF
TGTGCCAGCTCACCAGGACTAGCGGGTCTCGGCGGCTCCTACAATGAGCAGTTCTTC
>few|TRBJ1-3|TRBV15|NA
CATSRGDTGSGNTIYF
TGTGCCACCAGCCGGGGGGATACCGGCTCTGGAAACACCATATATTTT
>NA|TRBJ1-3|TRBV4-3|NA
CASSQDLAAGTGNTIYF
TGCGCCAGCAGCCAAGATTTGGCGGCGGGCACTGGAAACACCATATATTTT
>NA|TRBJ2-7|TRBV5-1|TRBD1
CASSTGQNPYFSYEQYF
TGCGCCAGCAGCACGGGACAGAACCCTTACTTCTCCTACGAGCAGTACTTC
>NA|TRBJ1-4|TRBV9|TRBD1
CASSVTGGLEKLFF
TGTGCCAGCAGCGTGACAGGGGGACTTGAAAAACTGTTTTTT
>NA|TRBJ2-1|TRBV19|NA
CASINHHSYNEQFF
TGTGCCAGTATAAATCATCACTCCTACAATGAGCAGTTCTTC
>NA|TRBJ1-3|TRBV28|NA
CASSLSARTRNTIYF
TGTGCCAGCAGTTTATCGGCGCGCACCCGCAACACCATATATTTT
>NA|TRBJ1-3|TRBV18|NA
CASSPGPAENTIYF
TGTGCCAGCTCACCCGGTCCGGCTGAAAACACCATATATTTT
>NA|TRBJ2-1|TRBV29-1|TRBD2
CSVEGGSGTINEQFF
TGCAGCGTTGAAGGCGGGAGCGGGACGATCAATGAGCAGTTCTTC
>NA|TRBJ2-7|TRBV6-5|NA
CASRDMYEQYF
TGTGCCAGCAGGGACATGTACGAGCAGTACTTC
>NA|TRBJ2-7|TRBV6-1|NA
CASSEAGSLSEQYF
TGTGCCAGCAGTGAAGCGGGATCGCTTAGCGAGCAGTACTTC
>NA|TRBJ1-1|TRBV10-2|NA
CASSDQVNTEAFF
TGCGCCAGCAGCGACCAAGTGAACACTGAAGCTTTCTTT
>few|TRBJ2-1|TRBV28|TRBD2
CASSYGASGDLTEQFF
TGTGCCAGCAGTTATGGGGCTAGCGGGGATCTTACTGAGCAGTTCTTC
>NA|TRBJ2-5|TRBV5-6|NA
CASSIPGRETQYF
TGTGCCAGCAGCATACCAGGGAGAGAGACCCAGTACTTC
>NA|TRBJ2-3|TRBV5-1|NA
CASSRTERTDTQYF
TGCGCCAGCAGCCGTACAGAGCGCACAGATACGCAGTATTTT
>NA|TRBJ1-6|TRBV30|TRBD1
CAWRYRGLNNSPLHF
TGTGCCTGGAGATACAGGGGGCTTAATAATTCACCCCTCCACTTT
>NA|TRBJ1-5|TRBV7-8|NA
CASSLGGGDQPQHF
TGTGCCAGCAGCTTAGGGGGGGGAGATCAGCCCCAGCATTTT
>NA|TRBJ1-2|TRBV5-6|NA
CASSLGTDPIYGYTF
TGTGCCAGCAGCTTGGGGACAGACCCCATCTATGGCTACACCTTC
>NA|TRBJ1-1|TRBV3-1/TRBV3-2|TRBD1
CASSHRDRVGTEAFF
TGTGCCAGCAGCCACAGGGACAGGGTAGGGACTGAAGCTTTCTTT
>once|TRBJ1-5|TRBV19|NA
CASSRRDDSYGQPQHF
TGTGCCAGTAGTCGCAGGGACGACAGCTATGGTCAGCCCCAGCATTTT
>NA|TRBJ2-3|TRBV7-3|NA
CASGLGTSGTQYF
TGTGCCAGCGGATTGGGGACTTCTGGTACGCAGTATTTT
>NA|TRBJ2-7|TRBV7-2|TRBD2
CASSSRTSGGYEQYF
TGTGCCAGCAGCTCTAGGACTAGCGGGGGGTACGAGCAGTACTTC
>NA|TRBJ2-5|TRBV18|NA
CASSPSGVETQYF
TGTGCCAGCTCACCATCTGGGGTCGAGACCCAGTACTTC
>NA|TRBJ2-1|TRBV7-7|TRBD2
CASSLMGTSGMNEQFF
TGTGCTAGCAGCTTAATGGGGACTAGCGGCATGAATGAGCAGTTCTTC
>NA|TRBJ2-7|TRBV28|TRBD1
CASSSHRTGAYEQYF
TGTGCCAGCAGTTCGCATCGGACAGGGGCCTACGAGCAGTACTTC
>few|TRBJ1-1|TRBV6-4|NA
CATSGAPGRTEAFF
TGTGCCACCTCCGGGGCCCCGGGACGCACTGAAGCTTTCTTT
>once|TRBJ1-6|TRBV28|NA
CASSPPYNSPLHF
TGTGCCAGCAGCCCCCCTTATAATTCACCCCTCCACTTT
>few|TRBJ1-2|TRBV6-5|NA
CAIGRGDGYTF
TGTGCCATCGGCCGAGGGGATGGCTACACCTTC
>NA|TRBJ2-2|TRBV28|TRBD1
CASRISGTVNTGELFF
TGTGCCAGCAGGATATCCGGGACAGTCAACACCGGGGAGCTGTTTTTT
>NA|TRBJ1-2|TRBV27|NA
CASSLSMGLYGYTF
TGTGCCAGCAGTTTATCAATGGGGCTTTATGGCTACACCTTC
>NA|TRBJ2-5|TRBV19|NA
CASSTLLGAGETQYF
TGTGCCAGTAGTACGTTACTAGGGGCGGGCGAGACCCAGTACTTC
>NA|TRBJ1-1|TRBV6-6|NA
CASSYSQAPNTEAFF
TGTGCCAGCAGTTACAGCCAGGCTCCGAACACTGAAGCTTTCTTT
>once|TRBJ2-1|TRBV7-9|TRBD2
CASSLRSSGLSYNEQFF
TGTGCCAGCAGCTTAAGGTCTAGCGGACTCTCCTACAATGAGCAGTTCTTC
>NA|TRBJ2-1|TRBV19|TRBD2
CASYPLAGRSVNEQFF
TGTGCCTCCTATCCCCTAGCGGGAAGAAGTGTCAATGAGCAGTTCTTC
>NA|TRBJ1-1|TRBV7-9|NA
CASSQGRGAGTEAFF
TGTGCCAGCAGCCAAGGTCGGGGGGCTGGAACTGAAGCTTTCTTT
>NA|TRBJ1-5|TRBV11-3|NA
CASSLECGHGGAWQPQHF
TGTGCCAGCAGCTTAGAGTGTGGCCACGGCGGGGCATGGCAGCCCCAGCATTTT
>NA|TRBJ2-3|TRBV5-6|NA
CASSPPGEGIDTQYF
TGTGCCAGCAGCCCCCCAGGGGAGGGGATCGATACGCAGTATTTT
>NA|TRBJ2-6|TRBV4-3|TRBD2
CASSQETSGSGANVLTF
TGCGCCAGCAGCCAAGAGACTAGCGGCTCTGGGGCCAACGTCCTGACTTTC
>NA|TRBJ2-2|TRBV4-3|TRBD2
CASSQDWAGGYAGELFF
TGCGCCAGCAGCCAAGATTGGGCGGGAGGGTATGCGGGGGAGCTGTTTTTT
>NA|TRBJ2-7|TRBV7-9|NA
CASSSAYEQYF
TGTGCCAGCAGCTCGGCCTACGAGCAGTACTTC
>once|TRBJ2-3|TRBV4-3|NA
CASSQDIADTQYF
TGCGCCAGCAGCCAAGATATCGCAGATACGCAGTATTTT
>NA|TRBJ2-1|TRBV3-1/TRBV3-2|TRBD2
CASSQEGSSGRAGDEQFF
TGTGCCAGCAGCCAAGAGGGGTCTAGCGGGAGGGCTGGTGATGAGCAGTTCTTC
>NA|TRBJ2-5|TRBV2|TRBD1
CASSDFGTVQETQYF
TGTGCCAGCAGTGATTTTGGGACAGTGCAAGAGACCCAGTACTTC
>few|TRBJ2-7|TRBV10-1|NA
CASSESVTGFEQYF
TGCGCCAGCAGTGAGTCTGTCACAGGGTTCGAGCAGTACTTC
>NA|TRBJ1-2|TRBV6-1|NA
CASSHPGGDYGYTF
TGTGCCAGCAGTCACCCGGGAGGGGACTATGGCTACACCTTC
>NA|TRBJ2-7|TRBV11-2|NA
CASSLDRTIQISYEQYF
TGTGCCAGCAGCTTAGACCGGACTATTCAGATTTCCTACGAGCAGTACTTC